This entry features one TCR beta chain sequence. Its antigen remains unidentified. The study sequenced cultured CD4+ T cell DNA using the Oncomine TCR Beta short-read assay. TCRdb re-derived calls from the PCR reads in MiXCR, one entry per CDR3 protein. The data hold roughly 12,000 distinct CDR3 sequences, with around three fifths observed a single time. These data originate in a study of vaccination and CD4 T cells after COVID-19. Treatment here: roughly 11-day PBMC culture with coronavirus spike peptide pools or control peptides (ViraFEST assay). The V end lost 3 bases, the J end lost 2 bases, and 13 bases lay between the germline ends. This CDR3 comprises 15 residues. The germline gives CDR1 SNHLY, CDR2 FYNNEI.

The specimen sequenced was CD4+ T cells from blood, cultured in vitro. This receptor was obtained from a human donor who had recovered from COVID-19. The V call is TRBV2, the J call TRBJ1-2; D is uncertain. CDR3 coding DNA: TGTGCCAGCAGTGAGATCCGGTCTCCCAACTATGGCTACACCTTC. This codes for CASSEIRSPNYGYTF.